These 26 T cell receptor beta chains share one sample of origin, sequenced in a study of T cells in Graves' hyperthyroidism and ophthalmopathy (dated by TCRdb to between 2018 and 2021). Libraries were built with multiplex PCR. For sequencing, an Illumina HiSeq 2000 was employed. Amplification of TCR beta CDR3 regions was carried out from RNA transcripts. A first-round RT-PCR of the TCR CDR3 used the HTBI primer set with the Qiagen OneStep RT-PCR kit. TCRdb's own reprocessing of the public reads used fastp at Q25 and MiXCR and kept productive beta chains. One record per CDR3 amino acid sequence lists the most common genes and DNA. Recorded for this sample are about 360,000 distinct CDR3 sequences; under 15% of them occurred a single time. The ten largest clonotypes hold around 9.2% of the sample. Sequencing was done on a sample of blood. The receptors derive from a woman younger than 30 with Graves' hyperthyroidism.

This clonotype was seen a few times. V and J are TRBV6-1 and TRBJ2-2, with D uncertain. The germline V gene encodes CDR1 MNHNS and CDR2 SASEGT. The CDR3 runs to 14 residues. Trimming removed 9 bases from V and 8 bases from J, with 19 bases in between. As DNA, the CDR3 is TGTGCCAGTCAGATAAAGCCCCAAGGAGGGGAGCTGTTTTTT. Translating it yields CASQIKPQGGELFF.

This clonotype was detected only once. The chain recombines TRBV19 with TRBJ1-3, with D uncertain. CDR1 is LNHDA, CDR2 SQIVND, per germline (reference sequence). This CDR3 region has 16 residues. Deletions cut 8 bases from V and 1 base from J, with 18 bases between. CDR3 sequence (DNA): TGTGCCAGTCTTTCACCCCACGTACTTTCTGGAAACACCATATATTTT. Its translation is CASLSPHVLSGNTIYF.

This clonotype was seen at least ten times. The chain has TRBV11-2 and TRBJ2-3; 7 bases agree with TRBD2. The V and J ends lost 0 bases and 1 base, in that order; junction bases with no gene match: 4. CDR1 and CDR2 from the germline V gene are SGHAT and FQNNGV. CDR3 length: 16 residues. CDR3 protein: CASSLEASGGTDTQYF. The CDR3, as DNA: TGTGCCAGCAGCTTAGAGGCTAGCGGAGGCACAGATACGCAGTATTTT.

The table lists this clonotype with many counts. The rearrangement joins TRBV5-6 to TRBJ2-7; 9 positions agree with TRBD1. V dropped 4 bases and J dropped 3; count of bases not matched to a gene: 8. CDR3 length: 15 amino acids. Germline-derived CDR1 and CDR2 are SGHDT and YYEEEE. CDR3 nucleotides: TGTGCCAGCAGCCGCTCCCCGGGACAGGGCTACGAGCAGTACTTC. It codes for CASSRSPGQGYEQYF.

This clonotype appeared many times. The chain carries TRBV6-1 and TRBJ2-2, with a tentative D call TRBD2 (6 bases). Germline loops: CDR1 MNHNS, CDR2 SASEGT. Trimming pared 2 bases from V and 3 bases from J, leaving 10 bases between. The CDR3 is 15 amino acids. The CDR3 bases are TGTGCCAGCAGTGAAATGGGGGGTTACACCGGGGAGCTGTTTTTT. As protein: CASSEMGGYTGELFF.

The V and J genes are TRBV20-1 and TRBJ2-7; TRBD2 agrees at 7 bases. Germline V gene sequence: CDR1 DFQATT, CDR2 SNEGSKA (reference sequence). The CDR3 runs 14 residues. The ends lost 7 bases at V and 6 bases at J; junction bases unmatched: 15. In DNA form, the CDR3 reads TGCAGTGAGAATCGACCAGCGGGAAACTGCGAGCAGTACTTC. It specifies CSENRPAGNCEQYF.

This clonotype was found a few times. The chain combines TRBV20-1 with TRBJ2-2; D perhaps matches TRBD2 (5 bases). This CDR3 spans 14 amino acids. V was pared by 5 bases and J by 4 bases, with 14 bases between. CDR1 is DFQATT, CDR2 SNEGSKA, per germline (reference sequence). The CDR3 region is CSAGPGLLTGELFF. The CDR3 coding sequence is TGCAGTGCTGGCCCGGGATTACTCACCGGGGAGCTGTTTTTT.

This clonotype was counted many times. The CDR3 coding sequence is TGCAGTGCTTTAGAGGGGACAGATGACAATGAGCAGTTCTTC. Translating it yields CSALEGTDDNEQFF. This sequence joins TRBV20-1 and TRBJ2-1; the match to TRBD1 covers 7 bases. J was trimmed by 5 bases and V by 5 bases; bases with no gene match: 9. Per the germline V gene, CDR1 is DFQATT and CDR2 is SNEGSKA (reference sequence). The CDR3 loop spans 14 amino acids.

V and J are TRBV6-2 or TRBV6-3 and TRBJ1-2; TRBD1 matches at 7 bases. V lost 5 bases to trimming and J lost 6 bases; unmatched junction nucleotides: 18. Germline lookup yields CDR1 MNHEY and CDR2 SVGEGT. The CDR3 is 17 amino acids. The CDR3 nucleotides are TGTGCCAGCAGTCAGACAGGGACGGGGGGCAGCCTTGATGGCTACACCTTC. Translation: CASSQTGTGGSLDGYTF.

This clonotype has at least ten counts. The CDR3 DNA is TGTGCCAGCAGTTCGACGGAGATCGGTGAAGCTTTCTTT. Its translation: CASSSTEIGEAFF. The chain carries TRBV27 and TRBJ1-1; no firm D call. The germline gives CDR1 MNHEY, CDR2 SMNVEV (reference sequence). Trimming left V 4 bases short and J 7 bases short, with 13 bases between. The CDR3 length is 13 residues.

This clonotype occurred many times. This clone may be a read error of a much larger clone one base away. The chain combines TRBV12-3 or TRBV12-4 with TRBJ1-5; 9 bases fit TRBD1. CDR3 length equals 14 residues. The CDR3 sequence: CTSSYTGGRQPQHF. The CDR3 coding sequence is TGTACCAGCAGTTACACAGGGGGCAGGCAGCCCCAGCATTTT.

This clonotype showed up many times. The rearrangement links TRBV20-1 to TRBJ2-3; D gene uncertain. With 3 bases removed from V and 5 bases from J, the gap between germline ends came to 9 bases. The CDR3 covers 12 residues. Germline V gene lookup returns CDR1 DFQATT and CDR2 SNEGSKA (reference sequence). This CDR3 reads CSASYPEDTQYF. CDR3 in DNA: TGCAGTGCTAGTTATCCAGAAGATACGCAGTATTTT.

The rearrangement uses TRBV4-2 and TRBJ2-7; D might be TRBD2 (5 bases). Trimming shortened V by 4 bases and J by 6 bases, and 25 bases separated the two germline ends. Germline values: CDR1 LGHNA, CDR2 YNFKEQ. This CDR3 spans 17 amino acids. The CDR3 reads CASSPTRGAGQAGEQYF. The CDR3 DNA sequence: TGTGCCAGCAGCCCCACACGGGGTGCTGGGCAAGCCGGCGAGCAGTACTTC.

This clonotype was found many times. The rearrangement links TRBV20-1 to TRBJ1-1, with D unclear. This CDR3 is 15 amino acids long. In germline, CDR1 is DFQATT, CDR2 SNEGSKA (reference sequence). Trimming removed 4 bases at V and 3 bases at J, with 18 bases between. For the CDR3, the DNA is TGCAGTGCTACATTGGGGTTAAAGAGGGACACTGAAGCTTTCTTT. Translating gives CSATLGLKRDTEAFF.

In this sample, this clonotype turned up many times. The chain carries TRBV11-3 and TRBJ2-1, with no clear D. The CDR3 contains 15 residues. From germline, CDR1 is SGHNT and CDR2 YENEEA. Trimming took off 1 base at V and 2 bases at J, with 9 bases between the two ends. CDR3 region: CASSLVRATYNEQFF. CDR3 nucleotide sequence: TGTGCCAGCAGCTTAGTCCGGGCAACCTACAATGAGCAGTTCTTC.

This clonotype was seen ten or more times. V and J are TRBV6-1 and TRBJ1-6, with D possibly TRBD1 on 5 matching bases. Germline CDR1 is MNHNS and CDR2 is SASEGT. This CDR3 comprises 13 residues. The germline V and J ends were trimmed by 5 bases and 8 bases, with 10 bases remaining between them. The CDR3 DNA reads TGTGCCAGCAGTTATGGGGCAGATTCACCCCTCCACTTT. Protein sequence: CASSYGADSPLHF.

This clonotype was observed many times. This chain links TRBV30 with TRBJ1-6, with 8 bases identical to TRBD1. Germline V gene data show CDR1 as GTSNPN and CDR2 as SVGIG (reference sequence). V dropped 5 bases and J dropped 8; count of bases not matched to a gene: 11. The length of the CDR3 is 15 residues. CDR3 region: CAWETTGAGDSPLHF. CDR3 sequence (DNA): TGTGCCTGGGAGACGACAGGGGCGGGCGATTCACCCCTCCACTTT.

This chain links TRBV7-9 with TRBJ2-7, with 10 bases fitting TRBD2. The germline gives CDR1 SEHNR, CDR2 FQNEAQ (reference sequence). Unmatched junction bases numbered 8, after V lost 1 base and J lost 5 bases. This CDR3 spans 16 amino acids. CDR3 protein: CASSLGEDGTSDEQYF. Here the CDR3 DNA reads TGTGCCAGCAGCTTAGGAGAAGACGGGACTAGCGACGAGCAGTACTTC.

This clonotype was detected ten times or more. This chain joins TRBV18 and TRBJ2-6; TRBD1 agrees at 8 bases. The CDR3 is 15 amino acids. Germline-derived CDR1 and CDR2 are KGHSH and LQKENI. The V segment lost 8 bases and the J segment 0 bases; nucleotides outside the gene matches: 3. This chain's CDR3 is CASATGGSGANVLTF. CDR3 DNA: TGTGCCAGCGCCACAGGGGGCTCTGGGGCCAACGTCCTGACTTTC.

The rearrangement links TRBV6-1 to TRBJ2-2, with D unresolved. Germline V gene lookup returns CDR1 MNHNS and CDR2 SASEGT. The CDR3 length is 14 residues. V was cut by 5 bases and J by 4 bases, with 11 bases left in between. The CDR3 bases are TGTGCCAGCAGTCCCGGTTTTGTCACCGGGGAGCTGTTTTTT. Protein: CASSPGFVTGELFF.

This clonotype showed up many times. The chain has TRBV6-1 and TRBJ1-6; unclear D gene. CDR1 and CDR2 (germline): MNHNS, SASEGT. This CDR3 is 15 amino acids long. The ends were cut back, 2 bases at V and 7 bases at J, with 12 bases in the middle. In DNA, the CDR3 is TGTGCCAGCAGTGAACGATGGATAAGGAATTCACCCCTCCACTTT. Protein sequence: CASSERWIRNSPLHF.

This clonotype occurred many times. V gene TRBV5-5 combines with J gene TRBJ1-2; 7 positions agree with TRBD1. Germline V lookup: CDR1 SGHKS, CDR2 YYEKEE (reference sequence). The CDR3 covers 14 residues. V trimming: 5 bases; J trimming: 4 bases; junction bases outside the gene matches: 8. DNA for the CDR3: TGTGCCAGCAGAAACAGGGGATCTATCTATGGCTACACCTTC. Its translation: CASRNRGSIYGYTF.

At least ten counts were recorded for this clonotype. This sequence joins TRBV27 and TRBJ2-3, with unresolved D. The CDR3 extends over 15 amino acids. The germline V and J ends were trimmed by 1 base and 0 bases, with 8 bases remaining between them. The germline V gene encodes CDR1 MNHEY and CDR2 SMNVEV (reference sequence). The CDR3, as DNA: TGTGCCAGCAGTTTATTGCCCCAAAGCACAGATACGCAGTATTTT. It yields the protein CASSLLPQSTDTQYF.

This clonotype was detected ten times or more. The genes are TRBV5-6 and TRBJ2-7; D is perhaps TRBD1 or TRBD2 (5 bases each). Trimming cost V 3 bases and J 7 bases, with 14 bases left between them. The V gene's germline CDR1 is SGHDT and CDR2 YYEEEE. The CDR3 has 13 amino acids. Here the CDR3 reads CASSWVRDREQYF. In nucleotides, the CDR3 is TGTGCCAGCAGCTGGGTCAGGGACCGAGAGCAGTACTTC.

In its sample, this clonotype was seen many times. This rearrangement joins TRBV28 to TRBJ2-3, with 7 bases aligning to TRBD2. Germline values: CDR1 MDHEN, CDR2 SYDVKM. The CDR3 sequence is 13 residues long. Trimming took 3 bases from V and 5 from J; bases not matched to a gene: 2. The CDR3 sequence is CASSLTSLDTQYF. The CDR3 DNA reads TGTGCCAGCAGTTTGACTAGCTTAGATACGCAGTATTTT.

The table lists this clonotype with many counts. The V gene is TRBV7-2, the J gene TRBJ2-7; D is possibly TRBD1 or TRBD2 (5 bases each). Trimming removed 2 bases at V and 6 bases at J, with 11 bases between. The CDR3 totals 13 residues. Germline V gives CDR1 SGHTA, CDR2 FQGNSA. For the CDR3, the DNA is TGTGCCAGCAGCTTAAATGGGGGTGGCGAGCAGTACTTC. This sequence encodes CASSLNGGGEQYF.